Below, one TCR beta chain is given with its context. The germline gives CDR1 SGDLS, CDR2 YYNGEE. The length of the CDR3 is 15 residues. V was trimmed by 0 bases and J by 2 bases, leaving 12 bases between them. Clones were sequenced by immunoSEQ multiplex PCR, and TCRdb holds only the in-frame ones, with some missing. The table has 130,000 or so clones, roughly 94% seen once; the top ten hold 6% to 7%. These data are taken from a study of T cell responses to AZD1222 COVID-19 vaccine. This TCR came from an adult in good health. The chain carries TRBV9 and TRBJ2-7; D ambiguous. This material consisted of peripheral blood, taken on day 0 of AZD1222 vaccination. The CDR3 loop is CASSVAMVPAYEQYF. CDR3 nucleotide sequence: TGTGCCAGCAGCGTAGCAATGGTCCCAGCCTACGAGCAGTACTTC.